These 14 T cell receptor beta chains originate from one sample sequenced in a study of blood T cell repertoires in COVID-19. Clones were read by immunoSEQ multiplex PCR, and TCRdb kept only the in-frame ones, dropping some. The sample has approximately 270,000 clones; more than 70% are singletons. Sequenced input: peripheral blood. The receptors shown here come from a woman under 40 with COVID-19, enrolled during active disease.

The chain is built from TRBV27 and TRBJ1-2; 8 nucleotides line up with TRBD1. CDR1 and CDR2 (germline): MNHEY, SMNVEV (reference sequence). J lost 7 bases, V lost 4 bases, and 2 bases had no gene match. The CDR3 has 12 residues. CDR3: CASSSTGVGYTF. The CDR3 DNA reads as TGTGCCAGCAGTTCGACAGGGGTTGGCTACACCTTC.

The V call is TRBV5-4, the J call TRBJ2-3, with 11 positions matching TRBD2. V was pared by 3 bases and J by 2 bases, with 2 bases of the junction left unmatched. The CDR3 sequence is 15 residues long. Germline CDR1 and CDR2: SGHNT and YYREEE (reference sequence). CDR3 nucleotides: TGTGCCAGCAGCTCTAGCGGGGGGATCACAGATACGCAGTATTTT. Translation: CASSSSGGITDTQYF.

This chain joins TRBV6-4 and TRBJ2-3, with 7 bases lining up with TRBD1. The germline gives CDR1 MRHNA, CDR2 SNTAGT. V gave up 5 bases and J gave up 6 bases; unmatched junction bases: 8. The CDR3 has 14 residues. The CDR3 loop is CASSWYKGADTQYF. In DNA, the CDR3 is TGTGCCAGCAGTTGGTACAAGGGGGCCGATACGCAGTATTTT.

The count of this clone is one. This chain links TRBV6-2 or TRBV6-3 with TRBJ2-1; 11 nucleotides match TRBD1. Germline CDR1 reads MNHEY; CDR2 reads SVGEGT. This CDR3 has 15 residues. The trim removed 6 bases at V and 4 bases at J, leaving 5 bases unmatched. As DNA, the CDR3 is TGTGCCAGCAGCACCGGACAGGGGGCGTACAATGAGCAGTTCTTC. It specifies CASSTGQGAYNEQFF.

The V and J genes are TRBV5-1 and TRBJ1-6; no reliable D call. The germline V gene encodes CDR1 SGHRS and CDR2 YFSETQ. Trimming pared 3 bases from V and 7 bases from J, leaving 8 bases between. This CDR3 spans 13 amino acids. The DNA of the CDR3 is TGCGCCAGCAGCTCCCCCGGGAATTCACCCCTCCACTTT. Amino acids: CASSSPGNSPLHF.

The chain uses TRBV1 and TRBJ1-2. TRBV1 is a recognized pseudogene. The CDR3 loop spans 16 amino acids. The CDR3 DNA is TGCACCAGCAGCCAAGATGAAGAGGGAGGGGACTATGGCTACACCTTC. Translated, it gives CTSSQDEEGGDYGYTF.

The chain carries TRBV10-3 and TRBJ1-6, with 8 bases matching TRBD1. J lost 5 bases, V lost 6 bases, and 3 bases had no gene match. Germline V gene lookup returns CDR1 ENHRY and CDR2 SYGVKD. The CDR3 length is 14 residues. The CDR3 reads CAIRGQDNNSPLHF. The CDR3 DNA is TGTGCCATCAGGGGACAGGACAATAATTCACCCCTCCACTTT.

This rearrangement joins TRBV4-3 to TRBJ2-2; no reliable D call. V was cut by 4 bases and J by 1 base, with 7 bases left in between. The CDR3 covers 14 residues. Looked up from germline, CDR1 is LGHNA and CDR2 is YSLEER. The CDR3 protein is CASSRGRNTGELFF. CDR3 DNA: TGCGCCAGCAGCCGCGGTCGGAACACCGGGGAGCTGTTTTTT.

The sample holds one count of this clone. The CDR3 reads CASRGGGHNSPLHF. The DNA for the CDR3 is TGTGCCAGCAGAGGAGGGGGCCATAATTCACCCCTCCACTTT. The J gene is TRBJ1-6, the V gene TRBV28; 7 bases map to TRBD1. Germline V lookup: CDR1 MDHEN, CDR2 SYDVKM. Trimming removed 6 bases from V and 5 bases from J; junction bases left unmatched: 4. The length of the CDR3 is 14 residues.

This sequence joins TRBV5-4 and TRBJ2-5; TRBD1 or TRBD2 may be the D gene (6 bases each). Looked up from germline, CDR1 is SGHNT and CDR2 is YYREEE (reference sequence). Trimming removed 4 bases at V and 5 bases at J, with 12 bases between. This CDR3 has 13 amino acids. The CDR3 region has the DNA TGTGCCAGCAGCCTGGGGGGCGGTGAGACCCAGTACTTC. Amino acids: CASSLGGGETQYF.

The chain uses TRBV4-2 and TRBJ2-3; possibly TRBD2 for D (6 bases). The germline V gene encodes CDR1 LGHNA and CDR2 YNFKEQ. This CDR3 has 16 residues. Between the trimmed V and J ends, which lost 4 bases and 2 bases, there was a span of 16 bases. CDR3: CASSPREGLPTDTQYF. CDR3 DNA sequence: TGTGCCAGCAGCCCGAGAGAGGGACTCCCCACAGATACGCAGTATTTT.

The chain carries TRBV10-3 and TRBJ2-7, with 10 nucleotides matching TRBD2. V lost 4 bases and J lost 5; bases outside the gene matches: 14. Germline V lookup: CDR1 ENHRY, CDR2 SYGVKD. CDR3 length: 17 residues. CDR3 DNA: TGTGCCATCAGTGGGGTTCTAGCGGGGGCCATAGTCCACGAGCAGTACTTC. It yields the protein CAISGVLAGAIVHEQYF.

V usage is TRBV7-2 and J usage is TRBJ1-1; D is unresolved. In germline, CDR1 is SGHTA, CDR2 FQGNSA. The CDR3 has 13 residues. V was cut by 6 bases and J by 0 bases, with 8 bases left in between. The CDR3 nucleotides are TGTGCCAGCAGGCAGGCTATGAACACTGAAGCTTTCTTT. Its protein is CASRQAMNTEAFF. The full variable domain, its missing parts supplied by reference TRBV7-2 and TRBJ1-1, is GAGVSQSPSNKVTEKGKDVELRCDPISGHTALYWYRQSLGQGLEFLIYFQGNSAPDKSGLPSDRFSAERTGGSVSTLTIQRTQQEDSAVYLCASRQAMNTEAFFGQGTRLTVV.

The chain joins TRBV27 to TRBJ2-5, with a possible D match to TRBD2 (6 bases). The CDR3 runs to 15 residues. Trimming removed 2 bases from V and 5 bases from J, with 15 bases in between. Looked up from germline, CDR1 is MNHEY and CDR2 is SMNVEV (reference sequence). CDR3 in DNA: TGTGCCAGCAGTTTAGGCGCAGTGGCGGGGGAGACCCAGTACTTC. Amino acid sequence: CASSLGAVAGETQYF.